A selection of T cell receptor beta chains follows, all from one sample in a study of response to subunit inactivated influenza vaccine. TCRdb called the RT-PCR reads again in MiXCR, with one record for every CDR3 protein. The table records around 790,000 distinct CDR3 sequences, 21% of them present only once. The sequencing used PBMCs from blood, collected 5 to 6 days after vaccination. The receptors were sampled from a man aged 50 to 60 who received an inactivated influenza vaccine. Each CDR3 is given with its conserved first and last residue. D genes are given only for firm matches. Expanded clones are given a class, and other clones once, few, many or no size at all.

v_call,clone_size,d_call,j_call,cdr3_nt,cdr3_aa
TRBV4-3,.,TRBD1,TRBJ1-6,TGCGCCAGCAGCCAAGGGACAGGGGTATCACCCCTCCACTTT,CASSQGTGVSPLHF
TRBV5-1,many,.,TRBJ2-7,TGCGCCAGCAGCTTGGCCGACACCGGTGGAGAGCAGTACTTC,CASSLADTGGEQYF
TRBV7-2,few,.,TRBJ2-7,TGTGCCAGCAGCGCAGTTCAGGGCTACGAGCAGTACTTC,CASSAVQGYEQYF
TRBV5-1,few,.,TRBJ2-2,TGCGCCAGCAGCCTCAGGGGTTGGAACACCGGGGAGCTGTTTTTT,CASSLRGWNTGELFF
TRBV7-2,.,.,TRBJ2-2,TGTGCCAGCAGCTTAGGTGGGGGTCCCGGGGAGCTGTTTTTT,CASSLGGGPGELFF
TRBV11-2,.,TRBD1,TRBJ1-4,TGTGCCAGCAGCTTAGTGACAGGGGGTCATGAAAAACTGTTTTTT,CASSLVTGGHEKLFF
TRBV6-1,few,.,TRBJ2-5,TGTGCCAGCAGGCCCCGAGGGGGGGCAGAGACCCAGTACTTC,CASRPRGGAETQYF
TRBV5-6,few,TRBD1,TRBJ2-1,TGTGCCAGCAGCTTACGGAACAGGGGTTATGAGCAGTTCTTC,CASSLRNRGYEQFF
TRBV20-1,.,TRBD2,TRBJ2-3,TGCAGTGCTACCCCTCGGGTAGCGGGAGTAACAGATACGCAGTATTTT,CSATPRVAGVTDTQYF
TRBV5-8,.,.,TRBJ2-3,TGTGCCAGCACCCCGTGGATAGAAGATACGCAGTATTTT,CASTPWIEDTQYF
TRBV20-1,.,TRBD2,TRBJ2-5,TGCAGTGCTAGACTCGGGAGCGGGGGCCAAGAGACCCAGTACTTC,CSARLGSGGQETQYF
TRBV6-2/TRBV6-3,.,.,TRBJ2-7,TGTGCCAGCAGACTGGGACACACCTACGAGCAGTACTTC,CASRLGHTYEQYF
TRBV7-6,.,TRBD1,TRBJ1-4,TGTGCCAGCAGCCAACCGGGACAGGGGCGTGAAAAACTGTTTTTT,CASSQPGQGREKLFF
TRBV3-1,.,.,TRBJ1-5,TGTGCCAGCAGCCAAGTGGGCCGTAATCAGCCCCAGCATTTT,CASSQVGRNQPQHF
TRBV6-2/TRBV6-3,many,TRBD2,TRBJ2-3,TGTGCCAGCACCCGGGGGGACCCCACAGATACGCAGTATTTT,CASTRGDPTDTQYF
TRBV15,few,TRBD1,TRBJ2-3,TGTGCCACCAGCGGCCCACAGGGGTCCTCCACAGATACGCAGTATTTT,CATSGPQGSSTDTQYF
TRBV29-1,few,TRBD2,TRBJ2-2,TGCAGCGTTGCCCTAGCGGGAGCTCTATCCGGGGAGCTGTTTTTT,CSVALAGALSGELFF
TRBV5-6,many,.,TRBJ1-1,TGTGCCAGCAGCTTGGTGGGATACACTGAAGCTTTCTTT,CASSLVGYTEAFF
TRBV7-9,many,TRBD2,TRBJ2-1,TGTGCCAGCAGCGCGCCGGGACTAGCAATCTACAATGAGCAGTTCTTC,CASSAPGLAIYNEQFF
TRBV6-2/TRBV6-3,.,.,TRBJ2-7,TGTGCCAGCAGTTACTCGCCGAGACAGGTCCACGAGCAGTACTTC,CASSYSPRQVHEQYF
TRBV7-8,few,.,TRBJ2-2,TGTGCCAGCAGCCCCGTTGTCGCGCTCACCGGGGAGCTGTTTTTT,CASSPVVALTGELFF
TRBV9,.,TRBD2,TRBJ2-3,TGTGCCAGCAGCGGACGGACTAGCGGGAACCTAGATACGCAGTATTTT,CASSGRTSGNLDTQYF
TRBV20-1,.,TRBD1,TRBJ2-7,TGCAGTGCTAGACGGGACAGCTTCTCCTACGAGCAGTACTTC,CSARRDSFSYEQYF
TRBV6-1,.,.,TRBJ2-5,TGTGCCAGCAGTCCCGTAGGACTACTACAAGAGACCCAGTACTTC,CASSPVGLLQETQYF
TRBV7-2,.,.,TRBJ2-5,TGTGCCAGCACCCCGAGGGGACAAGAGACCCAGTACTTC,CASTPRGQETQYF
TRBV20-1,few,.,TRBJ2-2,TGCAGTGCAACGGCAGGGTATTGGGAGAACACCGGGGAGCTGTTTTTT,CSATAGYWENTGELFF
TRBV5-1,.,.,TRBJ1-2,TGCGCCAGCAGCTTGGAAGGCACCAAGTATGGCTACACCTTC,CASSLEGTKYGYTF
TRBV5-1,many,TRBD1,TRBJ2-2,TGCGCCAGCAGCTCTTCCGGGACAGCGAAAGGGGAGCTGTTTTTT,CASSSSGTAKGELFF
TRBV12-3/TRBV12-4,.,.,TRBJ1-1,TGTGCCAGCAGTCCGAGGGGAGGGCGCTATGATTCTGAAGCTTTCTTT,CASSPRGGRYDSEAFF
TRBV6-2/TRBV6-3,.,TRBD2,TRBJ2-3,TGTGCCAGCAGGGAAACAGCGGGAGGGTCGATTACGCAGTATTTT,CASRETAGGSITQYF
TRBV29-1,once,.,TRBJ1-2,TGCAGCGTTGATTTAGGGCAGTGGGATAGCTACACCTTC,CSVDLGQWDSYTF